What follows are 21 T cell receptor beta chains derived from one specimen sequenced in a study of cytomegalovirus exposure and HLA in healthy donors. PCR involved 60 Vbeta and 13 Jbeta primers. Only in-frame clones appear in the TCRdb table, and some are missing; sequencing was by immunoSEQ multiplex PCR. Of 150,000 or so clones in the sample, almost 80% were seen once. Sequenced material: PBMCs. The receptors were sampled from a woman aged 45-65 years in good health and CMV-seropositive.

The chain links TRBV18 to TRBJ1-1, with 9 bases lining up with TRBD1. The CDR3 has 15 amino acids. After removal of 4 bases from V and 5 bases from J, the junction contained 8 bases not matched to a gene. CDR1 and CDR2 from the germline V gene are KGHSH and LQKENI. CDR3 loop: CASSQYRGQKTEAFF. The DNA for the CDR3 is TGTGCCAGCTCACAATACAGGGGGCAGAAAACTGAAGCTTTCTTT.

V is TRBV27 and J is TRBJ2-2; D not certain. Per the germline V gene, CDR1 is MNHEY and CDR2 is SMNVEV (reference sequence). The CDR3 has 16 amino acids. V was clipped by 4 bases and J by 6 bases, with 18 bases between them. The CDR3 coding sequence is TGTGCCAGCAGTTCCCCGACACCCAGCAACGCCGGGGAGCTGTTTTTT. It is translated as CASSSPTPSNAGELFF.

This chain links TRBV2 with TRBJ2-7; 12 bases align to TRBD1. The CDR3 has 16 residues. The V segment lost 0 bases and the J segment 6 bases; nucleotides outside the gene matches: 6. Looked up from germline, CDR1 is SNHLY and CDR2 is FYNNEI. The CDR3 bases are TGTGCCAGCAGTGAAGCGGGGGGACAGGGGGCGGGCGAGCAGTACTTC. The encoded protein is CASSEAGGQGAGEQYF.

The chain combines TRBV5-5 with TRBJ1-2; no clear D gene. V was shortened by 0 bases and J by 2 bases, with 5 bases between the two germline ends. Germline lookup yields CDR1 SGHKS and CDR2 YYEKEE (reference sequence). CDR3 length: 13 amino acids. The DNA for the CDR3 is TGTGCCAGCAGCTTGGGGCAGAACTATGGCTACACCTTC. Protein: CASSLGQNYGYTF.

The chain joins TRBV2 to TRBJ2-1, with 10 bases fitting TRBD1. The CDR3 has 13 amino acids. Germline CDR1 and CDR2: SNHLY and FYNNEI. V shed 8 bases and J 3 bases; nucleotides not matched to a gene: 1. Written as DNA, the CDR3 is TGTGCCAGCGGGACAGGGGTCTACAATGAGCAGTTCTTC. Its protein product is CASGTGVYNEQFF. The variable domain in full, completed from reference TRBV2 and TRBJ2-1, reads EPEVTQTPSHQVTQMGQEVILRCVPISNHLYFYWYRQILGQKVEFLVSFYNNEISEKSEIFDDQFSVERPDGSNFTLKIRSTKLEDSAMYFCASGTGVYNEQFFGPGTRLTVL.

This clone was observed a handful of times. The gene calls are TRBV5-6 and TRBJ2-5; 11 bases align to TRBD2. This CDR3 is built from 15 residues. V lost 3 bases, J lost 4 bases, and 5 bases stayed unmatched. Per the germline V gene, CDR1 is SGHDT and CDR2 is YYEEEE. CDR3 residues: CASSWPLAGGETQYF. For the CDR3, the DNA is TGTGCCAGCAGCTGGCCCCTAGCGGGAGGAGAGACCCAGTACTTC.

V usage is TRBV5-1 and J usage is TRBJ2-1, with 11 bases fitting TRBD2. The V gene end was trimmed by 4 bases and the J gene end by 4 bases; junction bases not matched to a gene: 4. The CDR3 is made up of 15 amino acids. The germline V gene encodes CDR1 SGHRS and CDR2 YFSETQ. Here the CDR3 DNA reads TGCGCCAGCAGCATCATAGCGGGAGGGTACAATGAGCAGTTCTTC. Protein product: CASSIIAGGYNEQFF.

V usage is TRBV7-9 and J usage is TRBJ2-5, with no clear D. The CDR3 contains 15 residues. V was shortened by 0 bases and J by 2 bases, with 10 bases between the two germline ends. Germline CDR1 and CDR2: SEHNR and FQNEAQ (reference sequence). The CDR3 DNA reads as TGTGCCAGCAGCTTAGCTGAGGCAGCTCAAGAGACCCAGTACTTC. Its translation: CASSLAEAAQETQYF.

The V and J genes are TRBV10-3 and TRBJ1-5, with 10 positions matching TRBD1. The CDR3 loop spans 13 amino acids. Germline loops: CDR1 ENHRY, CDR2 SYGVKD. The trim removed 10 bases at V and 6 bases at J, leaving 6 bases unmatched. CDR3 coding DNA: TGTGCCACACGACAGGGGGCTGGTCAGCCCCAGCATTTT. It codes for CATRQGAGQPQHF.

The chain couples TRBV19 to TRBJ2-7, with TRBD2 matching over 8 bases. Trimming removed 2 bases from V and 4 bases from J; junction bases left unmatched: 13. The CDR3 covers 17 residues. Germline V gene lookup returns CDR1 LNHDA and CDR2 SQIVND (reference sequence). The CDR3 DNA reads as TGTGCCAGTAGTATAAGGCCAGGCGGGGGGCAAGAATACGAGCAGTACTTC. Translating it yields CASSIRPGGGQEYEQYF.

The rearrangement links TRBV30 to TRBJ1-5, with D hard to call. The germline V and J ends were trimmed by 1 base and 6 bases, with 19 bases remaining between them. Germline V gene sequence: CDR1 GTSNPN, CDR2 SVGIG (reference sequence). The CDR3 extends over 16 amino acids. The CDR3 spells CAWSASGLPGGQPQHF. Written as DNA, the CDR3 is TGTGCCTGGAGTGCCTCCGGACTCCCGGGTGGTCAGCCCCAGCATTTT.

V gene TRBV5-1 combines with J gene TRBJ1-3; 9 nucleotides match TRBD1. The V gene's germline CDR1 is SGHRS and CDR2 YFSETQ. After removal of 3 bases from V and 1 base from J, the junction contained 2 bases not matched to a gene. This CDR3 has 15 residues. The CDR3 sequence is CASSSQGASGNTIYF. The CDR3 bases are TGCGCCAGCAGCTCACAGGGGGCTTCTGGAAACACCATATATTTT.

This chain joins TRBV10-3 and TRBJ1-1; 7 bases are shared with TRBD1. From germline, CDR1 is ENHRY and CDR2 SYGVKD. V dropped 2 bases and J dropped 2; count of bases not matched to a gene: 2. The CDR3 spans 14 residues. The CDR3 reads CAISEDRENTEAFF. The CDR3 DNA follows: TGTGCCATCAGTGAGGACAGGGAAAACACTGAAGCTTTCTTT.

This clone was seen a handful of times. V and J are TRBV2 and TRBJ1-4; 8 bases fit TRBD1. From germline, CDR1 is SNHLY and CDR2 FYNNEI. The CDR3 is 15 amino acids. With 3 bases clipped from V and 6 bases from J, the junction kept 6 bases outside the gene matches. In nucleotides, the CDR3 is TGTGCCAGCAGTGAGCTGTCAGGGGGCGATGAAAAACTGTTTTTT. Its translation: CASSELSGGDEKLFF.

The chain links TRBV28 to TRBJ2-7, with 7 bases fitting TRBD1. This CDR3 has 14 amino acids. Germline V gene lookup returns CDR1 MDHEN and CDR2 SYDVKM. V lost 6 bases to trimming and J lost 2 bases; unmatched junction nucleotides: 7. CDR3 loop: CASRTGTDTYEQYF. The CDR3 DNA follows: TGTGCCAGCAGAACCGGGACAGACACCTACGAGCAGTACTTC.

V usage is TRBV10-3 and J usage is TRBJ2-2; D is unclear. V gave up 3 bases and J gave up 4 bases, with 12 bases separating them. Germline V gene lookup returns CDR1 ENHRY and CDR2 SYGVKD. This CDR3 is built from 15 residues. In DNA form, the CDR3 reads TGTGCCATCAGTGAATTTGATAGAACCACCGGGGAGCTGTTTTTT. This translates into CAISEFDRTTGELFF.

The chain is built from TRBV27 and TRBJ2-1, with 7 bases matching TRBD2. This CDR3 has 13 amino acids. Germline assignment: CDR1 MNHEY and CDR2 SMNVEV (reference sequence). After removal of 5 bases from V and 7 bases from J, the junction contained 5 bases not matched to a gene. The CDR3 bases are TGTGCCAGCAGTCCTAGGACTAGTAATGAGCAGTTCTTC. Translating gives CASSPRTSNEQFF.

The chain couples TRBV6-5 to TRBJ1-2; D is perhaps TRBD1 (5 bases). The length of the CDR3 is 11 residues. Trimming took off 8 bases at V and 5 bases at J, with 9 bases between the two ends. Germline assignment: CDR1 MNHEY and CDR2 SVGAGI. The CDR3 spells CASSGAYGYTF. Here the CDR3 DNA reads TGTGCCAGCTCTGGGGCGTATGGCTACACCTTC.

The chain has TRBV19 and TRBJ1-1, with D possibly matching TRBD1 (5 bases). V was cut by 7 bases and J by 8 bases, with 20 bases left in between. This CDR3 is 14 amino acids long. Per germline, CDR1 LNHDA and CDR2 SQIVND (reference sequence). The CDR3 spells CASTTAGGSVEAFF. CDR3 sequence (DNA): TGTGCCAGTACCACGGCGGGGGGGAGCGTAGAAGCTTTCTTT. Supplemented by reference TRBV19 and TRBJ1-1, the full variable domain reads DGGITQSPKYLFRKEGQNVTLSCEQNLNHDAMYWYRQDPGQGLRLIYYSQIVNDFQKGDIAEGYSVSREKKESFPLTVTSAQKNPTAFYLCASTTAGGSVEAFFGQGTRLTVV.

On this clone: The sample has other DNA sequences that encode this CDR3 too. The J gene is TRBJ2-5, the V gene TRBV7-9, with unresolved D. V lost 6 bases and J lost 3, with 5 bases in between. CDR1 SEHNR and CDR2 FQNEAQ come from the germline V gene (reference sequence). The CDR3 is made up of 11 amino acids. CDR3 region: CASSPKETQYF. DNA of the CDR3: TGTGCCAGCAGTCCAAAAGAGACCCAGTACTTC.

The rearrangement joins TRBV10-2 to TRBJ1-4; 8 nucleotides match TRBD1. This CDR3 is 17 amino acids long. The V and J ends lost 5 bases and 3 bases, in that order; junction bases with no gene match: 11. The germline CDR1 and CDR2 sequences are WSHSY and SAAADI. Here the CDR3 DNA reads TGCGCCAGCAGTTATGGACAGGGTTATGAGTCTAATGAAAAACTGTTTTTT. Its protein product is CASSYGQGYESNEKLFF.